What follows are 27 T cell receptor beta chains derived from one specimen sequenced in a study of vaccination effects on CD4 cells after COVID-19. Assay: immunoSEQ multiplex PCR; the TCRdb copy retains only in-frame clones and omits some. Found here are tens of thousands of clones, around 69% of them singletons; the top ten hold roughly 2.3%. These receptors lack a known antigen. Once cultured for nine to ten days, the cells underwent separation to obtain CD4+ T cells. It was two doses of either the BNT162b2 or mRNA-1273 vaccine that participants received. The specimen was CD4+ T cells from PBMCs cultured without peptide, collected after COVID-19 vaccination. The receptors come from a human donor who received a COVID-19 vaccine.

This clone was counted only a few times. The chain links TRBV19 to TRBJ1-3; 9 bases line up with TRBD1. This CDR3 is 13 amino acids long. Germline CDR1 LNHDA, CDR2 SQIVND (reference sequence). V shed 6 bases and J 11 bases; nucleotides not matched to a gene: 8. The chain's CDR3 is CASSKDRGRAIYF. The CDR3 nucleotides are TGTGCCAGTAGCAAGGACAGGGGTCGTGCCATATATTTT.

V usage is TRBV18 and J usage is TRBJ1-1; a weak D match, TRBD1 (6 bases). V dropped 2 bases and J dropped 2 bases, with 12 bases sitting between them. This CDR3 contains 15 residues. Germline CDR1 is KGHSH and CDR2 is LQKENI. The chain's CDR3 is CASSPRSGDNTEAFF. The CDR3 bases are TGTGCCAGCTCACCAAGATCAGGGGATAACACTGAAGCTTTCTTT.

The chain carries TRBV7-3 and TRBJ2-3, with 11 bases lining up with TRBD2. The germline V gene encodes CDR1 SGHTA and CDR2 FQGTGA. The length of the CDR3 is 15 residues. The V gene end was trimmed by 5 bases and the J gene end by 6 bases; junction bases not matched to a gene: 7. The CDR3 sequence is CASSILAGETDTQYF. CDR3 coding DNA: TGTGCCAGCAGCATACTAGCGGGGGAGACGGATACGCAGTATTTT.

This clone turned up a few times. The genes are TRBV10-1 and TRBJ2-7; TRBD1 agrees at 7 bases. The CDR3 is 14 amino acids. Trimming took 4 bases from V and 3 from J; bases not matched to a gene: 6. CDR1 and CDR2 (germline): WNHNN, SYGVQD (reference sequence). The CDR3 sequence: CASSGGGGDYEQYV. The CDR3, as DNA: TGCGCCAGCAGTGGAGGGGGCGGAGACTACGAGCAGTACGTC.

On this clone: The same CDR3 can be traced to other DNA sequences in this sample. This CDR3 is CASSLGDSPLHF. The CDR3 DNA sequence: TGTGCCAGCAGTTTAGGTGACTCACCCCTCCACTTT. The V and J genes are TRBV27 and TRBJ1-6; D call uncertain. CDR1 is MNHEY, CDR2 SMNVEV, per germline (reference sequence). The CDR3 runs 12 residues. V was trimmed by 2 bases and J by 10 bases, leaving 6 bases between them.

CDR3 sequence reads: CASSPGGRGVEAFF. For the CDR3, the DNA is TGTGCCAGCAGCCCAGGGGGACGCGGAGTTGAAGCTTTCTTT. This chain connects TRBV7-2 to TRBJ1-1; 7 bases are a match to TRBD1. The CDR3 has 14 amino acids. After removal of 5 bases from V and 7 bases from J, the junction contained 10 bases not matched to a gene. The germline V gene encodes CDR1 SGHTA and CDR2 FQGNSA. Using reference TRBV7-2 and TRBJ1-1 for the parts outside the CDR3, the full variable domain is GAGVSQSPSNKVTEKGKDVELRCDPISGHTALYWYRQSLGQGLEFLIYFQGNSAPDKSGLPSDRFSAERTGGSVSTLTIQRTQQEDSAVYLCASSPGGRGVEAFFGQGTRLTVV.

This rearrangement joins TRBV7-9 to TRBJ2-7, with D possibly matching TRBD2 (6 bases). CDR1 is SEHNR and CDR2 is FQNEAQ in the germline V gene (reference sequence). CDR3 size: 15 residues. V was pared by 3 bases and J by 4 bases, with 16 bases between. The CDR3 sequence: CASSLLDYSKYEQYV. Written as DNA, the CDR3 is TGTGCCAGCAGCTTGTTGGACTATTCGAAATACGAGCAGTACGTC.

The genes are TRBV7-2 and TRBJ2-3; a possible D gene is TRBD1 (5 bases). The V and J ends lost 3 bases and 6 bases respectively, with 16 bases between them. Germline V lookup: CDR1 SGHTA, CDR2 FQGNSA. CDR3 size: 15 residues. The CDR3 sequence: CASSFQGFPRDTQYF. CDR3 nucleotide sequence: TGTGCCAGCAGCTTTCAGGGCTTTCCAAGGGATACGCAGTATTTT.

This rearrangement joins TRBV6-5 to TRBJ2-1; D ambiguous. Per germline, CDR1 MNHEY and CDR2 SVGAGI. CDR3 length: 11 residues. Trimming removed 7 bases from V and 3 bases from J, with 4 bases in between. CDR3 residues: CASTDYNEQFF. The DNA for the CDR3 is TGTGCCAGCACAGACTACAATGAGCAGTTCTTC.

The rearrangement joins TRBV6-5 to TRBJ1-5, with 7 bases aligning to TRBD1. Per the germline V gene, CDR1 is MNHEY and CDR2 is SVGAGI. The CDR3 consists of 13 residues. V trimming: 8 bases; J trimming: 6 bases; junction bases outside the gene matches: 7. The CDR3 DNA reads TGTGCCAGCGGTCAACAGGGGAGTCAGCCCCAGCATTTT. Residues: CASGQQGSQPQHF.

In DNA, the CDR3 is TGTGCCAGCAGGGGGCGGGGGGGCGGCACAGATACGCAGTATTTT. It codes for CASRGRGGGTDTQYF. The chain joins TRBV5-4 to TRBJ2-3; 9 bases fit TRBD2. With 5 bases clipped from V and 1 base from J, the junction kept 5 bases outside the gene matches. Germline CDR1 and CDR2: SGHNT and YYREEE (reference sequence). This CDR3 contains 15 residues.

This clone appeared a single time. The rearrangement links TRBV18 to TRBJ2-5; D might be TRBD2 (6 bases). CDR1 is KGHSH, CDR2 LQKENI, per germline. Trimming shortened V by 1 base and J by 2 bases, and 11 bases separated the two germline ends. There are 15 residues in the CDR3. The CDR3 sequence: CASSPQPAGQETQYF. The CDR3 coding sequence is TGTGCCAGCTCACCACAGCCAGCGGGTCAAGAGACCCAGTACTTC.

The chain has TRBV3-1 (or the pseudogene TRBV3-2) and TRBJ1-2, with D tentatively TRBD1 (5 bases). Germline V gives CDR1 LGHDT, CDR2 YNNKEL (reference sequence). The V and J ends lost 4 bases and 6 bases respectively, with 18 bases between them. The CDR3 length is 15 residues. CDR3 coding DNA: TGTGCCAGCAGCCCTTCCGGGACGCCCGGGAATGGCTACACCTTC. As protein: CASSPSGTPGNGYTF.

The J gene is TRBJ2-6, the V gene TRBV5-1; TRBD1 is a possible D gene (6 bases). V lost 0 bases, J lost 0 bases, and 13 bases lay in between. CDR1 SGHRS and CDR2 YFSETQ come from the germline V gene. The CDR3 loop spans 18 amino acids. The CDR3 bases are TGCGCCAGCAGCTTGGTAACAGGGCAAAGCTCTGGGGCCAACGTCCTGACTTTC. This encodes CASSLVTGQSSGANVLTF.

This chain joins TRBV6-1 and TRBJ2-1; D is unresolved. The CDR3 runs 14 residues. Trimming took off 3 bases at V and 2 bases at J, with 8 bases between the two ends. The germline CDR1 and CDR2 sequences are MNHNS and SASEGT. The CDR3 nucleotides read TGTGCCAGCAGTGAGCTTAGGGCCTACAATGAGCAGTTCTTC. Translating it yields CASSELRAYNEQFF.

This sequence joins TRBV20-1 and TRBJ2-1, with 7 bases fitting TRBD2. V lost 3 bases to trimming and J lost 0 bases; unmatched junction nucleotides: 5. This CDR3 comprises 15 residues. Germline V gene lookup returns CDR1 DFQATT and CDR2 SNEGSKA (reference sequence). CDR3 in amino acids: CSASTASGSYNEQFF. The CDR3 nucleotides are TGCAGTGCTAGTACGGCTAGCGGCTCCTACAATGAGCAGTTCTTC.

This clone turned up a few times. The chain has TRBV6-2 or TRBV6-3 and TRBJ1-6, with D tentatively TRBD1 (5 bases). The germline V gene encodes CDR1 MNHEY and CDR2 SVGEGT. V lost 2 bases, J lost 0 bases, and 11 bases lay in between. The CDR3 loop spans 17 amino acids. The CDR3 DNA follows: TGTGCCAGCAGTTACGTTCCAGGGAGCTCCTATAATTCACCCCTCCACTTT. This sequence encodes CASSYVPGSSYNSPLHF.

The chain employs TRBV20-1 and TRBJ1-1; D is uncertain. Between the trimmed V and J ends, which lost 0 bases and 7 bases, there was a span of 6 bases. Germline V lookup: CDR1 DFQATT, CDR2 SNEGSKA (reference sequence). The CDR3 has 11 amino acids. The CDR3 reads CSARDSGEAFF. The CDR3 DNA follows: TGCAGTGCTAGAGATAGCGGTGAAGCTTTCTTT.

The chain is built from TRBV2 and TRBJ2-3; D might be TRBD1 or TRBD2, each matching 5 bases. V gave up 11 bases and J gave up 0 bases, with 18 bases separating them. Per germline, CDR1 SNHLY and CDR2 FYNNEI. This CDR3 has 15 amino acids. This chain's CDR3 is CAGKVGTVSTDTQYF. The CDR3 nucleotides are TGTGCCGGCAAGGTTGGGACGGTTAGCACAGATACGCAGTATTTT. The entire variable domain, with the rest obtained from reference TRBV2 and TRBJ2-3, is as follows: EPEVTQTPSHQVTQMGQEVILRCVPISNHLYFYWYRQILGQKVEFLVSFYNNEISEKSEIFDDQFSVERPDGSNFTLKIRSTKLEDSAMYFCAGKVGTVSTDTQYFGPGTRLTVL.

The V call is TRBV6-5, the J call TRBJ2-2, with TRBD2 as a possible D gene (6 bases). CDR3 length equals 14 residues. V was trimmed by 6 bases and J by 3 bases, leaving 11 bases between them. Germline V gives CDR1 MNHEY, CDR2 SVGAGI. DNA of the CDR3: TGTGCCAGCAGGGAGGGGTTGGACACCGGGGAGCTGTTTTTT. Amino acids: CASREGLDTGELFF.

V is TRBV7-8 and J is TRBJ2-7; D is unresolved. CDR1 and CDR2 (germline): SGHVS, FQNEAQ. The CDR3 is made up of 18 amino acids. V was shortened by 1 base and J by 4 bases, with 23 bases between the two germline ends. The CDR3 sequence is CASSLGVLGPPASYEQYV. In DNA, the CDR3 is TGTGCCAGCAGCTTAGGGGTACTCGGACCCCCGGCGAGTTACGAGCAGTACGTC.

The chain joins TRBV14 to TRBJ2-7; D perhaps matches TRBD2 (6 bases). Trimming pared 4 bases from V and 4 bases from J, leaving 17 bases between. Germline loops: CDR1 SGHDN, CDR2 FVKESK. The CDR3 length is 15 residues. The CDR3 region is CASSRGGAVRYEQYV. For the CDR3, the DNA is TGTGCCAGCAGCCGTGGAGGGGCAGTGAGGTACGAGCAGTACGTC.

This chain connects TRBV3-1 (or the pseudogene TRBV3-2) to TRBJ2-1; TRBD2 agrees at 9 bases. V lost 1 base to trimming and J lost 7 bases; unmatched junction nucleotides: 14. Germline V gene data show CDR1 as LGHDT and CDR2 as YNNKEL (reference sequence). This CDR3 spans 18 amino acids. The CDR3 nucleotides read TGTGCCAGCAGCCAAGGAAGGCAAGCGGGGGGATCGCTTAATGAGCAGTTCTTC. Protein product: CASSQGRQAGGSLNEQFF.

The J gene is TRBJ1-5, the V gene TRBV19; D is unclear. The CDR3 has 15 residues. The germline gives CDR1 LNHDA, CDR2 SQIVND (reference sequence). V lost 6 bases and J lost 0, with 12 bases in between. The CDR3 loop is CASRDGGFSNQPQHF. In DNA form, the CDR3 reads TGTGCCAGTAGGGACGGCGGCTTTAGCAATCAGCCCCAGCATTTT.

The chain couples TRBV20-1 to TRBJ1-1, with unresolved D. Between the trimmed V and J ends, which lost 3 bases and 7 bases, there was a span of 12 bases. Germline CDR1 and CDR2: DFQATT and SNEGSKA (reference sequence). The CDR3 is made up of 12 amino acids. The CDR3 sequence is CSASPTPREAFF. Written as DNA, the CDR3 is TGCAGTGCTAGTCCCACTCCCCGTGAAGCTTTCTTT.

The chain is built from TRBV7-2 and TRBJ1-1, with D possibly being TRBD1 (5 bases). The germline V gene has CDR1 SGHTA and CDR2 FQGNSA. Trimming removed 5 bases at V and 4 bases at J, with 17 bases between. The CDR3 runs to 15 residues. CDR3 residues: CASSPQVGGFTEAFF. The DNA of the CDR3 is TGTGCCAGCAGCCCACAGGTGGGGGGATTCACTGAAGCTTTCTTT.

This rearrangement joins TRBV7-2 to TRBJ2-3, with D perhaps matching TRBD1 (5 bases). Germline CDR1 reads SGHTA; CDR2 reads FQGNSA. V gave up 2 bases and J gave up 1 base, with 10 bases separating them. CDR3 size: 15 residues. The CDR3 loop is CASSLQGAGTDTQYF. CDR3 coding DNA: TGTGCCAGCAGCTTACAAGGGGCAGGCACAGATACGCAGTATTTT.